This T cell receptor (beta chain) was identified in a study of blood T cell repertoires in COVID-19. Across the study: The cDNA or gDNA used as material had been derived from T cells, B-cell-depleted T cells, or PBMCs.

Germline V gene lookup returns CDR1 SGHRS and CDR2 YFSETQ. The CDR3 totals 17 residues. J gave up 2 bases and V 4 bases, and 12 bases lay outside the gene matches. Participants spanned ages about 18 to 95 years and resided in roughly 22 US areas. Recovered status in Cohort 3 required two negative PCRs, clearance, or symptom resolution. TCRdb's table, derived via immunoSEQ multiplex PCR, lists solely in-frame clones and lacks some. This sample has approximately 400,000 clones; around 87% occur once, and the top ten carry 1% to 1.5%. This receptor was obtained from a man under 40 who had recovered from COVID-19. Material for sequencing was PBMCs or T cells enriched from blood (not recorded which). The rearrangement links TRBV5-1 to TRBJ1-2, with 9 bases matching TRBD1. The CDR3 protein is CASSLSDRGSSNYGYTF. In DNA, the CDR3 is TGCGCCAGCAGCCTGAGTGACAGGGGGTCCTCAAACTATGGCTACACCTTC.